This TCR beta chain was profiled in a study of tumor-infiltrating lymphocytes in primary liver carcinoma. Whole-study findings and limits: Tumors carried a top-250-clone fraction significantly exceeding that of blood (p = 0.039).

Notes on this clonotype: Its cognate antigen is unknown.

Germline loops: CDR1 SGHNT, CDR2 YENEEA. The V gene lost 6 bases and the J gene lost 9 bases, with 9 bases spanning the gap. The CDR3 consists of 11 residues. Unsorted whole blood yielded the blood RNA, and germline DNA was also extracted. Total RNA amounting to around 540 ng was the source from which TCR beta cDNA was made with a constant-region primer. Libraries for TCR beta were built through three nested multiplex PCR rounds, which together made up a slightly modified ARM-PCR procedure. Amplification in the first two PCR rounds was performed using TRBV1-TRBV30 forward primers and a C-beta reverse primer for around 9 cycles each. TCRdb re-derived calls from the multiplex PCR reads in MiXCR, one entry per CDR3 protein. The repertoire has about 310,000 distinct CDR3 sequences, around three fifths of them found once; the top ten carry about a sixth.

The receptor was isolated from a woman aged 30 to 39 with primary liver carcinoma and hepatitis B virus infection. Sequencing was performed on peripheral blood. The chain employs TRBV11-3 and TRBJ2-1; D gene ambiguous. Here the CDR3 reads CASRRVPEQFF. The CDR3 DNA is TGTGCCAGCAGGCGTGTTCCTGAGCAGTTCTTC.